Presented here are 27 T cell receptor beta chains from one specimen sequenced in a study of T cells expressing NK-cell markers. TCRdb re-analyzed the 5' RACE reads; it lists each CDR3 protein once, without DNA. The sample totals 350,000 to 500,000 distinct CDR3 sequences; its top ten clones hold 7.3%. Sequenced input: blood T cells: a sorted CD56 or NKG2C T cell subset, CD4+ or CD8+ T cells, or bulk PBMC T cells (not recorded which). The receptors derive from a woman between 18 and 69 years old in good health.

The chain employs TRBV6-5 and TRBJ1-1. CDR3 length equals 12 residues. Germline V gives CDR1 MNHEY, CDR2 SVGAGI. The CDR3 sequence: CASSPEPTEAFF.

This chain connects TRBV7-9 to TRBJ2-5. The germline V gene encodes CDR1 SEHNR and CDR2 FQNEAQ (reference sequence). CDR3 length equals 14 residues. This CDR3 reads CASSLALAWETQYF.

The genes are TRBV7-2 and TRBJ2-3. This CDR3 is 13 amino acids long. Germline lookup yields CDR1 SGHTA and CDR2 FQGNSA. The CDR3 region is CASRAIITDTQYF.

The chain's CDR3 is CASSQNNQLNTEAFF. The V and J genes are TRBV4-3 and TRBJ1-1. CDR3 length: 15 residues. Germline V gene sequence: CDR1 LGHNA, CDR2 YSLEER.

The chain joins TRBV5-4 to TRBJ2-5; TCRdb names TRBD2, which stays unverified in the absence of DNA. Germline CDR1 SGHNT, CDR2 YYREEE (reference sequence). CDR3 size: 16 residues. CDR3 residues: CASSPRSGAKRGTQYF.

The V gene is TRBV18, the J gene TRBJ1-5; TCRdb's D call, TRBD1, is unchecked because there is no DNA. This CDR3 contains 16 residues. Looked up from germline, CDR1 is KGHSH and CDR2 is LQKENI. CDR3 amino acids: CASSPQGQGAPQPQHF.

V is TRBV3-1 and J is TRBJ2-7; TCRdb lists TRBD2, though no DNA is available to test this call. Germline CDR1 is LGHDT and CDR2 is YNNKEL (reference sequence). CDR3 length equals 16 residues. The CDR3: CASSQRGGTDNYEQYF.

The CDR3 loop is CASSQTGDRNQPQHF. The chain is built from TRBV4-3 and TRBJ1-5; TCRdb's D call of TRBD1 is untestable without DNA. CDR3 length: 15 residues. From germline, CDR1 is LGHNA and CDR2 YSLEER.

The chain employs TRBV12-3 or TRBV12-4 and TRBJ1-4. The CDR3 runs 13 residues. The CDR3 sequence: CATADGTNEKLFF.

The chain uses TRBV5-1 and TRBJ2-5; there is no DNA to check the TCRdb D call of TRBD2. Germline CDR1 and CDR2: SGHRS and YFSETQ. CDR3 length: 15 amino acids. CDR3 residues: CASSLTTSGQETQYF. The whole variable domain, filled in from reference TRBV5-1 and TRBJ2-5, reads KAGVTQTPRYLIKTRGQQVTLSCSPISGHRSVSWYQQTPGQGLQFLFEYFSETQRNKGNFPGRFSGRQFSNSRSEMNVSTLELGDSALYLCASSLTTSGQETQYFGPGTRLLVL.

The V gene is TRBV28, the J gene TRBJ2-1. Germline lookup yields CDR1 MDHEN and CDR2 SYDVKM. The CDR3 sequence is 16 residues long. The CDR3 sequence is CASKPLAGSSYNEQFF.

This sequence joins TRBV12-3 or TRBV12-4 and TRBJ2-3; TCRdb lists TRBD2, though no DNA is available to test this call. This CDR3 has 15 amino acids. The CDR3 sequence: CASTNRLAGGSTQYF.

The CDR3 sequence is CASSGPAGRAEYNEQFF. The chain joins TRBV28 to TRBJ2-1; TCRdb's D call, TRBD2, is unchecked because there is no DNA. Germline CDR1 is MDHEN and CDR2 is SYDVKM. The CDR3 runs 17 residues.

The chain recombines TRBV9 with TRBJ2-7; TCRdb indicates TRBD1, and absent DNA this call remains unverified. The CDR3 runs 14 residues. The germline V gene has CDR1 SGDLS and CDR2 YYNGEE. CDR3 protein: CASSARTDTYEQYF.

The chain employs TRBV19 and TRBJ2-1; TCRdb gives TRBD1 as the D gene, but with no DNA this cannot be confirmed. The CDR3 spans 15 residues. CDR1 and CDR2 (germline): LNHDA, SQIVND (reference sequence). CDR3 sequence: CASSIGAWGQGRQFF.

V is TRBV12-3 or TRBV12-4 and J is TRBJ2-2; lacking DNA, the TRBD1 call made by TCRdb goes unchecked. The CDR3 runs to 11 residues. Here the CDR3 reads CASTPSGELFF.

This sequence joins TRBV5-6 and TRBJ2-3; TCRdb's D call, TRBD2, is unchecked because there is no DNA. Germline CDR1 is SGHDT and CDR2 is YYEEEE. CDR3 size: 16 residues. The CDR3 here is CASSLVSGSLTDTQYF.

The CDR3 spells CASSPGQGARNTQYF. This chain connects TRBV7-3 to TRBJ2-3; lacking DNA, the TRBD1 call made by TCRdb goes unchecked. Germline V gene lookup returns CDR1 SGHTA and CDR2 FQGTGA. The CDR3 consists of 15 residues.

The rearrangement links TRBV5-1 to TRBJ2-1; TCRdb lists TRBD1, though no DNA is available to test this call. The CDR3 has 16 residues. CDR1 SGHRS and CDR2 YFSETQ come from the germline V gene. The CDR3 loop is CASSPRGGGLYNEQFF.

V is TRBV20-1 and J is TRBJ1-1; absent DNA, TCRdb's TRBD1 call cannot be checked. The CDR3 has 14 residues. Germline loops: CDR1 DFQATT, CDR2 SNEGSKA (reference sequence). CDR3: CSARPDRVRTEAFF.

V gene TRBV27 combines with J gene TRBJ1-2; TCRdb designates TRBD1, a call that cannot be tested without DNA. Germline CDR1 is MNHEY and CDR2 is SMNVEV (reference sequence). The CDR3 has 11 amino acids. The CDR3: CASSTGQGYTF.

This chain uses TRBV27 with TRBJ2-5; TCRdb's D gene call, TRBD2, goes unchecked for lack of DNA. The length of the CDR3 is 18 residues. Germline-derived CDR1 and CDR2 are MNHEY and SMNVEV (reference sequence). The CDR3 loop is CASSFSRLAGGSGETQYF.

The CDR3: CASKEGDGYTF. The rearrangement uses TRBV19 and TRBJ1-2. This CDR3 has 11 residues. Germline assignment: CDR1 LNHDA and CDR2 SQIVND (reference sequence).

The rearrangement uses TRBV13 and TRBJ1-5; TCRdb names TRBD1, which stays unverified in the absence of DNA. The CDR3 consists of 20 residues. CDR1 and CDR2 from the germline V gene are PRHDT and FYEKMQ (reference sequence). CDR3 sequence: CASSLGPGGRGGISNQPQHF.

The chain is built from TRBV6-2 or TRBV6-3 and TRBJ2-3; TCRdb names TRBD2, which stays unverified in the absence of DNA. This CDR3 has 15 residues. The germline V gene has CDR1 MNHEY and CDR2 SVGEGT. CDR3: CASRPGTSGTDTQYF.

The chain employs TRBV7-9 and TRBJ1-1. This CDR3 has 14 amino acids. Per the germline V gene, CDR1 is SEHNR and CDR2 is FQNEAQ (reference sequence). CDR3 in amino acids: CASSAGLTNTEAFF.

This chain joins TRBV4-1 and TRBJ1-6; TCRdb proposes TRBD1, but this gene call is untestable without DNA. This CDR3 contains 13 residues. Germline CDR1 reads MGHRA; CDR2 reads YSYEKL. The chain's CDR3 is CASSQTGYSPLHF.